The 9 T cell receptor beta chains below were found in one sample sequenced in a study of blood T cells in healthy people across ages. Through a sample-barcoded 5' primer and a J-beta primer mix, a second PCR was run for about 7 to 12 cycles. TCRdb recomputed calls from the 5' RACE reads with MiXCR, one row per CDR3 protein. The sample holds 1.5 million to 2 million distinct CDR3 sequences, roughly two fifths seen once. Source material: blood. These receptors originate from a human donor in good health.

This chain's CDR3 is CASGDRGAETQYF. The CDR3 nucleotides read TGTGCTAGTGGCGATAGGGGTGCGGAGACCCAGTACTTC. The chain recombines TRBV12-5 with TRBJ2-5; weak D call: TRBD1 (5 bases). The CDR3 runs to 13 residues. CDR1 LGHNT and CDR2 FRNRAP come from the germline V gene. V was trimmed by 6 bases and J by 5 bases, leaving 13 bases between them.

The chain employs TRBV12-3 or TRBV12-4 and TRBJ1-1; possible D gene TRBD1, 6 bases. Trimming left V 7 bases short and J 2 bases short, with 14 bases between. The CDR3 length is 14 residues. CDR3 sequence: CASNLGQANTEAFF. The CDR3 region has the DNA TGTGCCAGCAACCTGGGACAAGCCAACACTGAAGCTTTCTTT.

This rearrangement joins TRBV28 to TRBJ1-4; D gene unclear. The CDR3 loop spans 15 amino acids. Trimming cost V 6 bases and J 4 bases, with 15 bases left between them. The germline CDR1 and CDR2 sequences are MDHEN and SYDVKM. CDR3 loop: CASSSRGGFNEKLFF. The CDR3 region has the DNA TGTGCCAGCAGCTCCCGCGGCGGCTTTAATGAAAAACTGTTTTTT.

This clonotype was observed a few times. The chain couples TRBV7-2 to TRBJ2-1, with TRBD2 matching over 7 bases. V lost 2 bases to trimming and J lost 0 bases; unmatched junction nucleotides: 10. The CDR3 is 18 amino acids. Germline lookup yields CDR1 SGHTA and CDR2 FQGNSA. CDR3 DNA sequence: TGTGCCAGCAGCTTATCGGGGGGAAGGTCCTTCTCCTACAATGAGCAGTTCTTC. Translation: CASSLSGGRSFSYNEQFF.

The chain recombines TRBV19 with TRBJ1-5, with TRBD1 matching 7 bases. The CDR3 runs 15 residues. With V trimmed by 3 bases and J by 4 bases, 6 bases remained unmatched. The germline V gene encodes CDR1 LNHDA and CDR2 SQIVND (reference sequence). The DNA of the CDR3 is TGTGCCAGTAGTATCGGGACAGCAATTAATCAGCCCCAGCATTTT. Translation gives CASSIGTAINQPQHF.

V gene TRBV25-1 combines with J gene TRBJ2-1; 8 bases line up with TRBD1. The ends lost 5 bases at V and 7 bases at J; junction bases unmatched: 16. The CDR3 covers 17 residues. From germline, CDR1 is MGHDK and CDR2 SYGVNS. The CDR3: CASSQILDRDGGNEQFF. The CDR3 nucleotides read TGTGCCAGCAGTCAAATATTGGACAGGGATGGGGGGAATGAGCAGTTCTTC.

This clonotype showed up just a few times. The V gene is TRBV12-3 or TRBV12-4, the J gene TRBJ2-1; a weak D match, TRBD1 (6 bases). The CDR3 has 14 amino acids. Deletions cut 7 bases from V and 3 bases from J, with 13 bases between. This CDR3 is CASNSGAYYNEQFF. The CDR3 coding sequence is TGTGCCAGCAACTCAGGGGCCTACTACAATGAGCAGTTCTTC.

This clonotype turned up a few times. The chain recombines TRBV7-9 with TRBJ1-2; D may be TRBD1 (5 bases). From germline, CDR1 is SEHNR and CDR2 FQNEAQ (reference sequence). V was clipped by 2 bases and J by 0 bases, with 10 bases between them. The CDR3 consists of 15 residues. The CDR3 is CASSLSGYANYGYTF. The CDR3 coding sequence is TGTGCCAGCAGCTTATCAGGGTACGCTAACTATGGCTACACCTTC.

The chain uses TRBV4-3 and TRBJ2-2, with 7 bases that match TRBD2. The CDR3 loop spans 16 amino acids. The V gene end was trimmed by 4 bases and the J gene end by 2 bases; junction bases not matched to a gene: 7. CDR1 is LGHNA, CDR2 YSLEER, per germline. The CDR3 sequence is CASSRHGGINTGELFF. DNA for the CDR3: TGCGCCAGCAGCCGACACGGGGGGATAAACACCGGGGAGCTGTTTTTT.